These T cell receptor beta chains were read from a single sample in a study of control samples from healthy donors and cancer patients. Using immunoSEQ multiplex PCR, the repertoire was profiled, and TCRdb retains in-frame clones only, with some absent. This sample has around 80,000 clones, with nearly 90% found just once. The sequenced material came from blood. The receptors were sampled from a woman in her fifties or sixties in good health. The CDR3 runs from the conserved cysteine through the conserved F or W.

TRBJ1-1	TRBV5-1	CASSLVGWSEAFF
TRBJ2-7	TRBV5-1	CASSLAPGNDEQYF
TRBJ2-3	TRBV5-1	CASSPRQGLGTDTQYF
TRBJ2-5	TRBV30	CAWTSGYQETQYF
TRBJ1-2	TRBV5-8	CASSLGEWSGYTF
TRBJ2-3	TRBV20-1	CSARYTDTQYF
TRBJ2-5	TRBV5-4	CASRGGGEETQYF
TRBJ2-1	TRBV4-1	CASSQDFEQFF
TRBJ1-2	TRBV14	CASSQQVNYGYTF
TRBJ2-7	TRBV29-1	CSVEDPRTVHF
TRBJ1-3	TRBV18	CASSPVGATSIGNTIYF
TRBJ1-1	TRBV2	CASRPDRGRTEAFF
TRBJ2-5	TRBV28	CASSPGYRGETQYF
TRBJ1-4	TRBV2	CASSKDRGHEKLFF
TRBJ2-3	TRBV6-5	CASSSQVTPDTQYF
TRBJ1-1	TRBV5-4	CASSLGSNTEAFF
TRBJ1-3	TRBV5-6	CASSGDRGGNTIYF
TRBJ1-1	TRBV11-2	CASSPRDMMNTEAFF
TRBJ2-3	TRBV5-4	CASSLGGTGDTQYF
TRBJ2-1	TRBV7-9	CASSTGLSYNEQFF
TRBJ2-7	TRBV27	CASSLRTESSYEQYF
TRBJ1-1	TRBV18	CASSLREAGNTEAFF
TRBJ1-5	TRBV5-4	CASRGRNSNQPQHF
TRBJ1-4	TRBV19	CASSGGLFNEKLFF